These T cell receptor beta chains were read from a single sample in a study of blood T cell repertoires in COVID-19. Data came from immunoSEQ multiplex PCR; TCRdb stores just in-frame clones and leaves some out. The sample lists about 320,000 clones; nearly 90% were seen once. Sequencing was done on a sample of PBMCs or T cells enriched from blood (not recorded which). Receptors originate from a young woman who had recovered from COVID-19. CDR3s include the opening cysteine and the closing phenylalanine or tryptophan. The order of the fields is clone size, V gene, D gene, J gene, CDR3 DNA, CDR3 protein. D genes are given only for firm matches. The listing skips clone size in some rows; elsewhere it reads once, few, many or a size class.

clone size: .; V gene: TRBV7-8; D gene: .; J gene: TRBJ2-7; CDR3 DNA: TGTGCCAGCAGCTTACGTGGCTTGGTCGAGCAGTACTTC; CDR3 protein: CASSLRGLVEQYF
clone size: .; V gene: TRBV30; D gene: TRBD1; J gene: TRBJ1-6; CDR3 DNA: TGTGCCTGGAGTACCTCTGGGGGACAGGGGTCGGGACCCCTCCACTTT; CDR3 protein: CAWSTSGGQGSGPLHF
clone size: .; V gene: TRBV2; D gene: TRBD1; J gene: TRBJ2-7; CDR3 DNA: TGTGCCAGCAGACCGGGACAGGGGCTTCACGAGCAGTACTTC; CDR3 protein: CASRPGQGLHEQYF
clone size: .; V gene: TRBV5-6; D gene: TRBD1; J gene: TRBJ2-7; CDR3 DNA: TGTGCCAGCAGCCGGGCCCGGACAGGGGCCACCTACGAGCAGTACTTC; CDR3 protein: CASSRARTGATYEQYF
clone size: .; V gene: TRBV5-1; D gene: TRBD1; J gene: TRBJ1-3; CDR3 DNA: TGCGCCAGCAGCTTAACAGGGGCAGGGGTTCTGGTAGGAAACACCATATATTTT; CDR3 protein: CASSLTGAGVLVGNTIYF
clone size: .; V gene: TRBV19; D gene: .; J gene: TRBJ1-6; CDR3 DNA: TGTGCCAGTAGTATCCCGGCGACAAGCTCCTATAATTCACCCCTCCACTTT; CDR3 protein: CASSIPATSSYNSPLHF
clone size: .; V gene: TRBV6-6; D gene: TRBD1; J gene: TRBJ1-2; CDR3 DNA: TGTGCCGCGACAGGGCTCTATGGCTACACCTTC; CDR3 protein: CAATGLYGYTF
clone size: .; V gene: TRBV19; D gene: .; J gene: TRBJ1-1; CDR3 DNA: TGTGCCAGTAAACCTACAGTCATGAACACTGAAGCTTTCTTT; CDR3 protein: CASKPTVMNTEAFF
clone size: .; V gene: TRBV3-1/TRBV3-2; D gene: .; J gene: TRBJ1-6; CDR3 DNA: TGTGCCAGCAGCCAAGATGGGGCAGGTTTGTCACCCCTCCACTTT; CDR3 protein: CASSQDGAGLSPLHF
clone size: once; V gene: TRBV29-1; D gene: TRBD1; J gene: TRBJ1-2; CDR3 DNA: TGCAGCGACTCTACAGGGGAAGGCTACACCTTC; CDR3 protein: CSDSTGEGYTF
clone size: few; V gene: TRBV5-4; D gene: TRBD1; J gene: TRBJ2-7; CDR3 DNA: TGTGCCAGCAGCGCGGACAGGGGGAAATACGAGCAGTACTTC; CDR3 protein: CASSADRGKYEQYF
clone size: .; V gene: TRBV6-4; D gene: .; J gene: TRBJ1-1; CDR3 DNA: TGTGCCAGCAGTGACTCCAGGGGCACTGAAGCTTTCTTT; CDR3 protein: CASSDSRGTEAFF